Presented here are 14 T cell receptor beta chains from one specimen sequenced in a study of T cell repertoires in cytomegalovirus infection. No antigen has been assigned to these receptors. Each CDR3 protein gets one entry after TCRdb re-called the reads with MiXCR. Among roughly 730,000 distinct CDR3 sequences, around 35% were seen once, and the ten largest hold 15% to 20%. The sequenced sample was cultured PBMCs, obtained from culture after CMV antigen stimulation. The receptors shown here come from a human donor in good health (CMV status not recorded). Some clones in this sample may be carry-over from other donors' samples.

The table lists this clonotype with many counts. The chain carries TRBV29-1 and TRBJ2-1; D assignment may be TRBD1 or TRBD2 (5 bases each). CDR3 length: 16 residues. V was shortened by 2 bases and J by 12 bases, with 26 bases between the two germline ends. The V gene's germline CDR1 is SQVTM and CDR2 ANQGSEA. In DNA, the CDR3 is TGCAGCGTTGAACTCCGGGGTATGCAGGGAGCTCGGGGGCAGTTCTTC. It is translated as CSVELRGMQGARGQFF.

V is TRBV7-8 and J is TRBJ1-5; D call uncertain. This CDR3 spans 15 amino acids. Germline V gene sequence: CDR1 SGHVS, CDR2 FQNEAQ. The germline V and J ends were trimmed by 1 base and 3 bases, with 10 bases remaining between them. CDR3 loop: CASSLGQQPNQPQHF. Here the CDR3 DNA reads TGTGCCAGCAGCTTAGGACAACAGCCCAATCAGCCCCAGCATTTT.

V and J are TRBV12-3 or TRBV12-4 and TRBJ1-2; TRBD1 is a possible D gene (5 bases). V was trimmed by 6 bases and J by 8 bases, leaving 19 bases between them. This CDR3 comprises 14 residues. Written as DNA, the CDR3 is TGTGCCAGCAGCCCTCCTCGGGGGGATTTCGGCTACACCTTC. As protein: CASSPPRGDFGYTF.

This clonotype came up a few times. The V and J genes are TRBV7-2 and TRBJ1-6; D unclear. Deletions cut 4 bases from V and 3 bases from J, with 10 bases between. Germline V gene data show CDR1 as SGHTA and CDR2 as FQGNSA. The CDR3 runs to 15 residues. The CDR3 region is CASSWEGFYNSPLHF. In nucleotides, the CDR3 is TGTGCCAGCAGCTGGGAGGGTTTCTATAATTCACCCCTCCACTTT.

The chain employs TRBV12-3 or TRBV12-4 and TRBJ1-6, with unresolved D. Trimming took 6 bases from V and 7 from J, leaving 10 bases between them. This CDR3 contains 13 residues. The CDR3: CASRNPGNSPLHF. The CDR3 region has the DNA TGTGCCAGCAGAAATCCGGGAAATTCACCCCTCCACTTT.

A few counts support this clonotype. This chain uses TRBV15 with TRBJ1-5; tentative D call: TRBD1 (5 bases). V gave up 3 bases and J gave up 4 bases, with 7 bases separating them. CDR3 length equals 13 residues. From germline, CDR1 is LNHNV and CDR2 YYDKDF (reference sequence). Here the CDR3 DNA reads TGTGCCACCAGCAGCAGGGTAAATCAGCCCCAGCATTTT. Translated: CATSSRVNQPQHF.

This clonotype was detected a few times. The rearrangement joins TRBV11-2 to TRBJ2-3; 13 positions agree with TRBD2. V lost 1 base, J lost 1 base, and 11 bases stayed unmatched. This CDR3 is built from 20 residues. The germline V gene has CDR1 SGHAT and CDR2 FQNNGV. The CDR3 DNA is TGTGCCAGCAGCTTAGGAGGCAGACTAGCGGGGGGTTCTGGCACAGATACGCAGTATTTT. Residues: CASSLGGRLAGGSGTDTQYF.

J is TRBJ1-1 and V is TRBV6-2 or TRBV6-3; maybe TRBD1 (6 bases). Trimming took off 6 bases at V and 0 bases at J, with 20 bases between the two ends. The CDR3 extends over 17 amino acids. The germline V gene has CDR1 MNHEY and CDR2 SVGEGT. Here the CDR3 DNA reads TGTGCCAGCAGACCGCTCACAGGGAGGACTCTGAACACTGAAGCTTTCTTT. Its translation: CASRPLTGRTLNTEAFF.

The J gene is TRBJ1-2, the V gene TRBV12-3 or TRBV12-4, with a weak D call TRBD1 (5 bases). V was trimmed by 5 bases and J by 5 bases, leaving 21 bases between them. CDR3 length: 16 amino acids. CDR3 DNA sequence: TGTGCCAGCAGTCGTCGGAGACAGCCCAGTTCTTATGGCTACACCTTC. Encoded protein: CASSRRRQPSSYGYTF.

The genes are TRBV12-3 or TRBV12-4 and TRBJ1-6; D is perhaps TRBD1 (5 bases). V shed 7 bases and J shed 5 bases, with 18 bases lying between them. This CDR3 is 16 amino acids long. The CDR3 loop is CASTLRGPPNNSPLHF. The DNA of the CDR3 is TGTGCCAGCACTCTTAGGGGCCCTCCCAATAATTCACCCCTCCACTTT.

This clonotype was counted between two and nine times. This chain links TRBV10-3 with TRBJ1-5, with 7 bases identical to TRBD1. The germline V gene has CDR1 ENHRY and CDR2 SYGVKD. This CDR3 is 14 amino acids long. V shed 10 bases, J shed 5 bases, and the junction held 11 bases outside the gene matches. CDR3 nucleotides: TGTGCCACGACGACAGGGCTTGTAGATCAGCCCCAGCATTTT. Translation: CATTTGLVDQPQHF.

In this sample, this clonotype turned up many times. The V and J genes are TRBV7-2 and TRBJ1-4; no firm D call. Germline assignment: CDR1 SGHTA and CDR2 FQGNSA. The V and J ends lost 0 bases and 2 bases respectively, with 4 bases between them. The CDR3 has 14 residues. The CDR3 loop is CASSLAGTNEKLFF. For the CDR3, the DNA is TGTGCCAGCAGCTTAGCGGGGACTAATGAAAAACTGTTTTTT. The whole variable domain, filled in from reference TRBV7-2 and TRBJ1-4, reads GAGVSQSPSNKVTEKGKDVELRCDPISGHTALYWYRQSLGQGLEFLIYFQGNSAPDKSGLPSDRFSAERTGGSVSTLTIQRTQQEDSAVYLCASSLAGTNEKLFFGSGTQLSVL.

A few counts support this clonotype. This chain joins TRBV15 and TRBJ1-4; D gene uncertain. This CDR3 has 12 amino acids. Trimming shortened V by 0 bases and J by 10 bases, and 6 bases separated the two germline ends. Germline V gene lookup returns CDR1 LNHNV and CDR2 YYDKDF (reference sequence). CDR3 residues: CATSRDPGKLFF. The CDR3 nucleotides are TGTGCCACCAGCAGAGATCCCGGAAAACTGTTTTTT.

The chain carries TRBV5-1 and TRBJ2-1; 8 bases line up with TRBD2. CDR3 length equals 15 residues. With 1 base clipped from V and 10 bases from J, the junction kept 10 bases outside the gene matches. Germline V CDR1 and CDR2: SGHRS, YFSETQ. DNA of the CDR3: TGCGCCAGCAGCTTGATGGCGGGAGGCGCATTCGAGCAGTTCTTC. Residues: CASSLMAGGAFEQFF.